This T cell receptor beta chain is from a study of cytomegalovirus exposure and HLA in healthy donors. Remarks on this clone: Its cognate antigen is unknown.

CDR3 length: 13 residues. The V gene lost 7 bases and the J gene lost 3 bases, with 15 bases spanning the gap. The germline CDR1 and CDR2 sequences are SQVTM and ANQGSEA. General study points: As immune exposure information, only CMV serostatus was available. The study assumed roughly uniform donor sequencing depth for presence/absence analyses.

PCR used 60 Vbeta primers and 13 Jbeta primers. Only in-frame clones appear in the TCRdb table, and some are missing; sequencing was by immunoSEQ multiplex PCR. The table includes 150,000 to 200,000 clones, more than 80% detected once. V usage is TRBV29-1 and J usage is TRBJ1-1; maybe TRBD1 (5 bases). Source material: PBMCs. This clonotype was sampled from a woman aged 45-65 years in good health and CMV-seronegative. This CDR3 reads CSARGREDTEAFF. For the CDR3, the DNA is TGCAGCGCCCGAGGCAGGGAAGACACTGAAGCTTTCTTT. Drawing the rest from reference TRBV29-1 and TRBJ1-1, the complete variable domain is SAVISQKPSRDICQRGTSLTIQCQVDSQVTMMFWYRQQPGQSLTLIATANQGSEATYESGFVIDKFPISRPNLTFSTLTVSNMSPEDSSIYLCSARGREDTEAFFGQGTRLTVV.